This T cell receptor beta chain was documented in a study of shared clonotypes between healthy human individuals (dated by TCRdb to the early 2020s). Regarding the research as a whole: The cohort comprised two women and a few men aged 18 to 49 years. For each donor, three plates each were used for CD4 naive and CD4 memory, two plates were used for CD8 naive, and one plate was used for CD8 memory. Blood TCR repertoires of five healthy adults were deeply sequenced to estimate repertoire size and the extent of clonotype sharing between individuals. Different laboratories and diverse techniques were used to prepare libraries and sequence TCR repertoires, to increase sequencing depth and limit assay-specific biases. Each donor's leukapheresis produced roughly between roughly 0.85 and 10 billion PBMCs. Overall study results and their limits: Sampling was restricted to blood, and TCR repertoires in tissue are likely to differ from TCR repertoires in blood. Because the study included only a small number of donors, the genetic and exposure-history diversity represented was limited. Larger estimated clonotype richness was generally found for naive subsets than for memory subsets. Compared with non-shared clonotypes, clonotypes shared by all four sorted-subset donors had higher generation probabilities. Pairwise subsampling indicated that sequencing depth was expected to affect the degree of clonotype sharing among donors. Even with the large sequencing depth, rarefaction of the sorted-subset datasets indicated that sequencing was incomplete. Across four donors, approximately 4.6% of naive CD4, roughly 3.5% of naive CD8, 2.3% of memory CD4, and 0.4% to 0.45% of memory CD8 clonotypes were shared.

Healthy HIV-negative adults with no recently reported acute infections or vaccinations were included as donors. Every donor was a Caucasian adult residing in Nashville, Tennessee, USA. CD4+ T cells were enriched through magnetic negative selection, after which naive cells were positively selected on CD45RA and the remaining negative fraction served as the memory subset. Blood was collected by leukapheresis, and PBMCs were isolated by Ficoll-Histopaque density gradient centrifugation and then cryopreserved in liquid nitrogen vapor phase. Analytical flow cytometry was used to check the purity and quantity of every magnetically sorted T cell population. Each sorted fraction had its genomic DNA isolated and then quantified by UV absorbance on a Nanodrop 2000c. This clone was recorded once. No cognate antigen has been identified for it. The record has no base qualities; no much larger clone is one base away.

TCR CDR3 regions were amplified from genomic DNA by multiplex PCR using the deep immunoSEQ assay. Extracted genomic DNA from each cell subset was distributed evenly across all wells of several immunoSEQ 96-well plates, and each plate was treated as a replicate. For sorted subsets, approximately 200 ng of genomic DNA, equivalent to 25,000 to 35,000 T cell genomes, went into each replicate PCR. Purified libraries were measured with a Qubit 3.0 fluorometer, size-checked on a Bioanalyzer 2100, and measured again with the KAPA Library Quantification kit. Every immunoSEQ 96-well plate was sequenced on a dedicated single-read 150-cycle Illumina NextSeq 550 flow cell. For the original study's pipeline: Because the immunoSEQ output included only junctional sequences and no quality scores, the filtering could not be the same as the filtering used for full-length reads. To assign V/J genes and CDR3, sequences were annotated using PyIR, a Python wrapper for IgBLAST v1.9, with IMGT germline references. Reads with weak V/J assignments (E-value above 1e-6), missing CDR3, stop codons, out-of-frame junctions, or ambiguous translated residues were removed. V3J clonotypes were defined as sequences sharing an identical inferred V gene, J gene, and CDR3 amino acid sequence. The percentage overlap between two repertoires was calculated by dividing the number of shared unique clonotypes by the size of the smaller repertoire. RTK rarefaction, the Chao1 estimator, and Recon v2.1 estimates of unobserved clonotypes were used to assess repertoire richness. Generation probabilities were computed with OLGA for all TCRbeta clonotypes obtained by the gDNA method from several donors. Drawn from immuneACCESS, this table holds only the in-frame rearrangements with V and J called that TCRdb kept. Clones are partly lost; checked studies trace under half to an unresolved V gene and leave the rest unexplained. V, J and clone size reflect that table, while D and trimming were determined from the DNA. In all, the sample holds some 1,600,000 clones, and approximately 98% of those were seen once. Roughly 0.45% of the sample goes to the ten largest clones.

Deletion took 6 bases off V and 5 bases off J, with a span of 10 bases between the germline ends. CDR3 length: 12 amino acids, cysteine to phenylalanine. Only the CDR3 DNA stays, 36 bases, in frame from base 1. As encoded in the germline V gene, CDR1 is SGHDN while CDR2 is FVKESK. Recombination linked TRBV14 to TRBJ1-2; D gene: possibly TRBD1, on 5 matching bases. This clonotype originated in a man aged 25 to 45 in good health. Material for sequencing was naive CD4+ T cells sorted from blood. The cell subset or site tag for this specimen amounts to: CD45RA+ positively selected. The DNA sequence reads TGTGCCAGCAGGGCGTCAGGGTATGGCTACACCTTC. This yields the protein CASRASGYGYTF.